This TCR beta chain was observed in a study of immune cell composition in non-small cell lung cancer. Whole-study results and caveats: Clones >0.5% enriched in tumour were rarer in adenocarcinoma (around 33%) than squamous (about 80%). Dominant in vivo tumour-associated clones were not shown to share tumour-reactive sequences. Lung squamous cell carcinoma tumours had significantly higher top 10 clone scores and productive clonality than lung adenocarcinoma. Tumour TCR-beta clonality was not significantly tied to smoking pack-years.

Some clones are missing from TCRdb's copy, which holds only in-frame ones; the method was immunoSEQ multiplex PCR. The table includes about 7,600 clones, around 78% detected once. With respect to this clone: The antigen remains unidentified.

V lost 5 bases to trimming and J lost 3 bases, with 10 bases between them. CDR1 and CDR2 (germline): LNHNV, YYDKDF (reference sequence). The CDR3 sequence is 13 residues long. The TCR originated in a human donor with non-small cell lung cancer. The sequenced material came from lung tumor tissue. The chain has TRBV15 and TRBJ1-1; no clear D. CDR3 sequence reads: CATSGIRDTEAFF. The DNA for the CDR3 is TGTGCCACCAGCGGGATTAGGGACACTGAAGCTTTCTTT.